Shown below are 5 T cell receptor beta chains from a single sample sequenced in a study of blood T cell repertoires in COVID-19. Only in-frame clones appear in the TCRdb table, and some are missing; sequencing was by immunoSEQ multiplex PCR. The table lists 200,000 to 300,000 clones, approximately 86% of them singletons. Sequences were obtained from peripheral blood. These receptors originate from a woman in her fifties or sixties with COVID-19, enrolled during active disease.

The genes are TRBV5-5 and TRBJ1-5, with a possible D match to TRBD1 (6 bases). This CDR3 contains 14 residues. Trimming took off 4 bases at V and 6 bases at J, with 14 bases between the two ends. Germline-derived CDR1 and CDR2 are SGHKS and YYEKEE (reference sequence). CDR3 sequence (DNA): TGTGCCAGCAGCGAACAGGGACGGGGTCAGCCCCAGCATTTT. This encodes CASSEQGRGQPQHF.

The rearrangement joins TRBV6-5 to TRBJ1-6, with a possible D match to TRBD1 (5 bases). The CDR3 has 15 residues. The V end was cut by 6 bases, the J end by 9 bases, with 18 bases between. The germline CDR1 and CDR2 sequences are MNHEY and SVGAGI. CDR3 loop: CASSRGARDRSPLHF. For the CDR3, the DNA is TGTGCCAGCAGCCGTGGGGCCAGGGATCGTTCACCCCTCCACTTT.

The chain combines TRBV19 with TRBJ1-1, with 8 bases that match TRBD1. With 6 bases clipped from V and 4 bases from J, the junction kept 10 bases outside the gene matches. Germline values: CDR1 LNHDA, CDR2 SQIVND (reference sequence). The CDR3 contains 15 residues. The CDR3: CASRPQGAVGTEAFF. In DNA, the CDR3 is TGTGCCAGTAGGCCTCAGGGGGCGGTTGGCACTGAAGCTTTCTTT.

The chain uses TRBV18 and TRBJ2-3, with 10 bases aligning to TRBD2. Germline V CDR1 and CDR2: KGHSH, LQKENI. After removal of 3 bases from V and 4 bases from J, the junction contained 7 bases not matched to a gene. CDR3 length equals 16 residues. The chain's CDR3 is CASSPRASGRSDTQYF. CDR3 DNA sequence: TGTGCCAGCTCACCGAGGGCTAGCGGGAGATCAGATACGCAGTATTTT.

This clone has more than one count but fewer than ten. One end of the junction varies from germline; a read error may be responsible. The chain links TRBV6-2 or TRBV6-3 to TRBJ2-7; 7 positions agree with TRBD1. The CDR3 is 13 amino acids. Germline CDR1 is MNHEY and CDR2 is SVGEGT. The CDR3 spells CASSYEGRQGWDF. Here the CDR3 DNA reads TGTGCCAGCAGTTACGAGGGGCGACAGGGTTGGGACTTC.